These 3 T cell receptor beta chains originate from one sample sequenced in a study of blood T cell repertoires in COVID-19. Some clones are missing from TCRdb's copy, which holds only in-frame ones; the method was immunoSEQ multiplex PCR. The sample holds about 200,000 clones, around four fifths seen once. Specimen: peripheral blood. The receptors derive from a woman over 75 with COVID-19, enrolled during active disease.

The chain couples TRBV10-1 to TRBJ2-7; 8 nucleotides line up with TRBD1. Germline CDR1 WNHNN, CDR2 SYGVQD (reference sequence). This CDR3 has 14 amino acids. V lost 6 bases, J lost 3 bases, and 7 bases stayed unmatched. CDR3 coding DNA: TGCGCCAGCAGCGAAGGAACAGGGGGCTACGAGCAGTACTTC. This sequence encodes CASSEGTGGYEQYF.

As DNA, the CDR3 is TGTGCCAGTAGTTCCCAGGGAGGACAGCCCCAGCATTTT. Its translation: CASSSQGGQPQHF. V usage is TRBV19 and J usage is TRBJ1-5; maybe TRBD1 (5 bases). Trimming cost V 5 bases and J 7 bases, with 12 bases left between them. Germline values: CDR1 LNHDA, CDR2 SQIVND (reference sequence). The CDR3 sequence is 13 residues long.

The gene calls are TRBV5-4 and TRBJ1-2; D unresolved. V was cut by 2 bases and J by 6 bases, with 14 bases left in between. Germline loops: CDR1 SGHNT, CDR2 YYREEE (reference sequence). The CDR3 loop spans 14 amino acids. CDR3 in amino acids: CASSFQSSRDGYTF. Written as DNA, the CDR3 is TGTGCCAGCAGCTTCCAGAGTTCGAGGGATGGCTACACCTTC.